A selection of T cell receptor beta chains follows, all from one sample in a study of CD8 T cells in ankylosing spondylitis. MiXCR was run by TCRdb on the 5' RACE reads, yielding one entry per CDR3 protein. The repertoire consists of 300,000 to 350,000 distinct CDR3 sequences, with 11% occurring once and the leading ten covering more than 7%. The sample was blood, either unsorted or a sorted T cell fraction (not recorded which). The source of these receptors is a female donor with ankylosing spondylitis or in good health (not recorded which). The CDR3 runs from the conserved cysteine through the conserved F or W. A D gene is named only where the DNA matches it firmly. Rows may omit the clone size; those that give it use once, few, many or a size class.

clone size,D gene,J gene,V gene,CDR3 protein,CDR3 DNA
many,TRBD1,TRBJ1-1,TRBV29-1,CSADRTNTEAFF,TGCAGCGCGGACAGGACGAACACTGAAGCTTTCTTT
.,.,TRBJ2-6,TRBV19,CASSIDLGSGANVLTF,TGTGCCAGTAGTATAGATCTGGGGTCTGGGGCCAACGTCCTGACTTTC
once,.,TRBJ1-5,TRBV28,CVSIQDKPLYRNQPQHF,TGTGTCAGCATACAGGACAAGCCCCTTTATAGGAATCAGCCCCAGCATTTT
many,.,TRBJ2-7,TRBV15,CATSTTEIYEQYF,TGTGCCACCAGCACGACAGAGATCTACGAGCAGTACTTC
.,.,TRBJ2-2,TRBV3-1,CASSPWALSDTGELFF,TGTGCCAGCAGCCCTTGGGCACTTTCGGACACCGGGGAGCTGTTTTTT
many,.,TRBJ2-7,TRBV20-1,CSAKRGPYEQYF,TGCAGTGCTAAGAGGGGCCCCTACGAGCAGTACTTC
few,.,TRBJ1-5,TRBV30,CAWRSGAQPQHF,TGTGCCTGGAGATCAGGGGCTCAGCCCCAGCATTTT
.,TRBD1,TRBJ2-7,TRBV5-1,CASSTDRGEQYF,TGCGCCAGCAGCACGGACAGGGGCGAGCAGTACTTC
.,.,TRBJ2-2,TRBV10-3,CAISESQRVNTGELFF,TGTGCCATCAGTGAGAGTCAGCGGGTAAACACCGGGGAGCTGTTTTTT
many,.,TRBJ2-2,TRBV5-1,CASSLATGELFF,TGTGCCAGCAGCTTAGCGACCGGGGAGCTGTTTTTT
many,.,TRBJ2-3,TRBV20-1,CSARTSRSTDTQYF,TGCAGTGCCCGAACCTCGCGGAGCACAGATACGCAGTATTTT
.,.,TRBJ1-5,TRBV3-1,CASSQGGPQHF,TGTGCCAGCAGCCAAGGGGGACCCCAGCATTTT
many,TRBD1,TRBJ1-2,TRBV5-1,CASSLRQGGQNYGYTF,TGCGCCAGCAGCTTGAGACAGGGAGGGCAAAACTATGGCTACACCTTC
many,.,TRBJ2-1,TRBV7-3,CASSVSGIYNEQFF,TGTGCCAGCAGCGTTTCGGGGATTTACAATGAGCAGTTCTTC
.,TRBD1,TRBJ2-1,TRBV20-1,CSAKTDRGLSYNEQFF,TGCAGTGCCAAGACCGACAGGGGGCTTTCCTACAATGAGCAGTTCTTC
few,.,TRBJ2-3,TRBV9,CASSPLAIGSTDTQYF,TGTGCCAGCAGCCCCCTGGCCATTGGGTCCACAGATACGCAGTATTTT
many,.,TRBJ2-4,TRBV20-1,CSARGSIRADIQYF,TGCAGTGCCAGAGGCAGCATTCGGGCGGACATTCAGTACTTC
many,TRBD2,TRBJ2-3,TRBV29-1,CSVGAGGTDTQYF,TGCAGCGTTGGTGCGGGAGGCACAGATACGCAGTATTTT
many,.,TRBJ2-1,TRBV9,CASSVGRSSYNEQFF,TGTGCCAGCAGCGTAGGCCGAAGCTCCTACAATGAGCAGTTCTTC
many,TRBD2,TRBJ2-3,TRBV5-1,CASRGEGRDLDTQYF,TGCGCCAGCAGAGGGGAGGGGCGCGATTTGGATACGCAGTATTTT
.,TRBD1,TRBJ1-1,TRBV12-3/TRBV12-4,CASSRQGMNTEAFF,TGTGCCAGCAGTCGACAGGGCATGAACACTGAAGCTTTCTTT
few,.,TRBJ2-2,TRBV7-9,CASSVTAVTGELFF,TGTGCCAGCAGCGTCACGGCGGTAACCGGGGAGCTGTTTTTT
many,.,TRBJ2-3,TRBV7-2,CASSLGLPPDTQYF,TGTGCCAGCAGCTTAGGATTACCCCCAGATACGCAGTATTTT
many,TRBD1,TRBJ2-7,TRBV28,CASSSLPGQRSEQYF,TGTGCCAGCAGTTCCCTGCCGGGACAGAGGTCCGAGCAGTACTTC
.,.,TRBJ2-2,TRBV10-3,CAITRGDANTGELFF,TGTGCCATCACCCGAGGGGACGCGAACACCGGGGAGCTGTTTTTT
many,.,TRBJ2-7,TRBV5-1,CASSLVLGEQYF,TGCGCCAGCAGCTTGGTTTTAGGCGAGCAGTACTTC
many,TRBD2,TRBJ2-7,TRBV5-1,CASSPSGLAEEQYF,TGCGCCAGCAGCCCCTCCGGACTAGCGGAAGAGCAGTACTTC
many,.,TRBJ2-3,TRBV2,CASSVGADTQYF,TGTGCCAGCAGCGTAGGAGCAGATACGCAGTATTTT
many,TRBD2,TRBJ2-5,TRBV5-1,CASSLTSGELETQYF,TGCGCCAGCAGCTTGACTAGCGGGGAGTTGGAGACCCAGTACTTC
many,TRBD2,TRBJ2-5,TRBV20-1,CSAKDLERDWQETQYF,TGCAGTGCAAAAGACCTCGAGCGGGACTGGCAAGAGACCCAGTACTTC
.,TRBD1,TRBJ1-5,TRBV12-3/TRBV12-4,CASNRQGSNQPQHF,TGTGCCAGCAACCGACAGGGGAGCAATCAGCCCCAGCATTTT
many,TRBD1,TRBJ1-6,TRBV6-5,CASSNDRGLTSPLHF,TGTGCCAGCAGTAACGACAGGGGGCTTACTTCACCCCTCCACTTT
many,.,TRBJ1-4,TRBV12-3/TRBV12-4,CASRGPGGGKLFF,TGTGCCAGCAGAGGGCCTGGGGGGGGAAAACTGTTTTTT
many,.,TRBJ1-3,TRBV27,CASSFQSSGNTIYF,TGTGCCAGCAGTTTTCAGAGCTCTGGAAACACCATATATTTT
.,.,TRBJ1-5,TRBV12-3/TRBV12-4,CASRAGRGQPQHF,TGTGCCAGCAGGGCCGGGAGGGGGCAGCCCCAGCATTTT
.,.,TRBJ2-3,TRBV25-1,CASSAFSNTQYF,TGTGCCAGCAGTGCATTTAGTAATACGCAGTATTTT
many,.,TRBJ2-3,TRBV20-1,CSARRDGTDTQYF,TGCAGTGCTAGAAGGGACGGGACAGATACGCAGTATTTT
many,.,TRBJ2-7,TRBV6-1,CASSSVGGEQYF,TGTGCCAGCAGCTCCGTTGGGGGCGAGCAGTACTTC
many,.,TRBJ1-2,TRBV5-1,CASSLTFSTGYGYTF,TGCGCCAGCAGCTTAACTTTTTCTACGGGCTATGGCTACACCTTC
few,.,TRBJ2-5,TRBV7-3,CASSLLGGPQETQYF,TGTGCCAGCAGCTTACTTGGGGGGCCCCAAGAGACCCAGTACTTC
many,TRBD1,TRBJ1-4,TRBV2,CARRGTGQEKLFF,TGTGCCAGGAGGGGGACAGGGCAGGAAAAACTGTTTTTT
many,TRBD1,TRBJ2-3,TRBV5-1,CASSPGTGSRTDTQYF,TGCGCCAGCAGCCCTGGGACAGGGTCCCGCACAGATACGCAGTATTTT
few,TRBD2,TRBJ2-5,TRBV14,CASSRWTASGRSETQYF,TGTGCCAGCAGCCGCTGGACCGCTAGCGGGAGGTCAGAGACCCAGTACTTC
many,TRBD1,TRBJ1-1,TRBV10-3,CATRQGGNTEAFF,TGTGCCACACGACAGGGGGGGAACACTGAAGCTTTCTTT
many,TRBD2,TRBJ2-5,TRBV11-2,CASSPLWGGRIETQYF,TGTGCCAGCAGCCCGTTATGGGGCGGGAGAATTGAGACCCAGTACTTC
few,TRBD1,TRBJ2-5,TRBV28,CASSLGGTGAQETQYF,TGTGCCAGCAGTTTAGGGGGGACAGGAGCCCAAGAGACCCAGTACTTC
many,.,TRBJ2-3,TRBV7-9,CASSSDYTQYF,TGTGCCAGCAGCTCTGACTATACGCAGTATTTT
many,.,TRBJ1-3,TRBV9,CASSDGGGNTIYF,TGTGCCAGCAGCGATGGGGGTGGAAACACCATATATTTT
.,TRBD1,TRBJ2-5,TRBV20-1,CSARDFRGQETQYF,TGCAGTGCTAGAGATTTCAGGGGGCAGGAGACCCAGTACTTC
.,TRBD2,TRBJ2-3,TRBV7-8,CASSPGLAEAQYF,TGTGCCAGCAGTCCCGGACTAGCAGAAGCGCAGTATTTT
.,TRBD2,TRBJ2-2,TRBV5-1,CASSLPGGAYSTGELFF,TGCGCCAGCAGCTTGCCCGGGGGGGCCTATAGCACCGGGGAGCTGTTTTTT
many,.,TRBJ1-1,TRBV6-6,CASSSPMVTEAFF,TGTGCCAGCAGTTCCCCCATGGTCACTGAAGCTTTCTTT
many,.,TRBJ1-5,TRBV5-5,CASSPAWGNQPQHF,TGTGCCAGCAGCCCCGCGTGGGGTAATCAGCCCCAGCATTTT